The present TCR beta chain was sequenced within a study of blood T cell repertoires in COVID-19 (dated by TCRdb to 2020 to 2021). Broadly, across the study: Samples covering the acute and convalescent phases of COVID-19 were provided by collaborators in the United States, Italy and Spain. The material from the prospective study consisted of cDNA or gDNA derived from T cells, B-cell-depleted T cells, or PBMCs. Subjects who had been exposed to COVID-19, were actively infected with it, or had recovered from it provided the deeply sampled blood TCRbeta repertoires that made up the dataset. A freely available public database, intended as a resource for researchers studying the immune response to SARS-CoV-2, is where the repertoires were released. The samples were drawn from two sources: the first 160 participants of the ongoing ImmuneRACE study, and 1,000 to 1,500 subjects contributed by 6 global collaborators. Sample metadata almost always included a de-identified subject ID, COVID-19 status, age in years and sex. Where available, HLA class I and class II types were taken from metadata supplied by the sample provider and were not determined by assay-based typing. General conclusions and limits of the study: The amount of clinical and demographic metadata varied by source and participant and was provided uncurated.

On this clone itself: Its antigen has not been determined. No much larger clonotype is one base removed from it; base qualities were not supplied.

Collaborating institutions collected whole blood in K2EDTA tubes following their own protocols. Collaborator samples were shipped for TCRbeta analysis as frozen whole blood, isolated PBMCs, or DNA extracted from either sample type. The immunoSEQ Assay, a bias-controlled multiplex PCR, was used to amplify TCRbeta CDR3 regions from genomic DNA. Concerning the study's data processing: The number of nucleated cells in each sample was estimated by amplification of reference gene primers within the assay. To quantify the absolute abundance of each unique TCRbeta CDR3 rearrangement, sequence reads were collapsed and filtered. For each sample, productive Simpson clonality was calculated by taking the square root of Simpson's diversity index across productive rearrangements. This immuneACCESS table, as held by TCRdb, lists in-frame sequences with V and J called but not all clones. Of the missing ones, under half trace to an unresolved V gene in checked studies; the others have no known cause. V and J calls and clone size are as listed in that table; D and trimming were resolved from the DNA. For this sample the table gives under 200,000 clones, of which 80% to 90% were detected only once. Roughly 8.6% of the sample rests with the top ten.

The V and J ends are trimmed by 0 bases and 7 bases, leaving 15 bases between them. The CDR3, from cysteine to phenylalanine, totals 15 residues. Just CDR3 DNA is preserved here, 45 bases in frame from base 1. The germline V gene (reference sequence) provides CDR1 LNHDA and CDR2 SQIVND. Material for sequencing was peripheral blood. The rearrangement combines TRBV19 with TRBJ1-2; D gene: possibly TRBD1, on 6 matching bases. The TCR originated in a man between 60 and 75 years old with acute or convalescent COVID-19. The CDR3 loop reads CASSIDRGQGSGYTF. The sequenced DNA is TGTGCCAGTAGTATAGATCGCGGCCAGGGGAGTGGCTACACCTTC.